What follows are 2 T cell receptor beta chains derived from one specimen sequenced in a study of B cell selection in AIRE deficiency. Sequenced by immunoSEQ multiplex PCR; TCRdb stores in-frame clones only, minus some. The data hold 20,000 or so clones, with 92% observed a single time. Regulatory T cells were sorted as CD4+CD25hiCD127low/negative cells. Sequenced sample: CD4+CD25+ Tregs sorted from PBMCs. These receptors came from a human donor in good health.

The CDR3 DNA is TGTGCCAGCAGCTTAGCGGACGGGACGGCCCAGTACTTC. Protein product: CASSLADGTAQYF. The rearrangement links TRBV7-9 to TRBJ2-5; either TRBD1 or TRBD2 may supply D (5 bases each). The V gene's germline CDR1 is SEHNR and CDR2 FQNEAQ (reference sequence). The CDR3 is 13 amino acids. Trimming removed 0 bases at V and 9 bases at J, with 11 bases between.

This clone was counted only a few times. This chain uses TRBV7-8 with TRBJ2-3; no definite D call. Germline CDR1 SGHVS, CDR2 FQNEAQ. Trimming left V 0 bases short and J 2 bases short, with 9 bases between. The CDR3 loop spans 15 amino acids. The CDR3, as DNA: TGTGCCAGCAGCTTAGCGCCGGTATCCACAGATACGCAGTATTTT. It codes for CASSLAPVSTDTQYF.